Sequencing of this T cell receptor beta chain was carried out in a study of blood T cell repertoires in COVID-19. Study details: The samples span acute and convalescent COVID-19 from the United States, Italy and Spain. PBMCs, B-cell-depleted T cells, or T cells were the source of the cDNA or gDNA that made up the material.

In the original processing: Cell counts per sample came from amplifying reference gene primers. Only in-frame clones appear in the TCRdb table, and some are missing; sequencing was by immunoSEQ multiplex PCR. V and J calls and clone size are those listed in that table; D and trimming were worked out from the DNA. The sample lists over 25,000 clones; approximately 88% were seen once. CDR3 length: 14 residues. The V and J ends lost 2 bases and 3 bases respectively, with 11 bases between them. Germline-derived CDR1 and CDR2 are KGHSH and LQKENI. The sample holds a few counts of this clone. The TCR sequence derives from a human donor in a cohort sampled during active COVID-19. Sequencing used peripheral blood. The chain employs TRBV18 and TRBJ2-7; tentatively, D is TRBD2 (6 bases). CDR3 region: CASSPWEENYEQYF. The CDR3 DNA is TGTGCCAGCTCACCATGGGAGGAGAACTACGAGCAGTACTTC. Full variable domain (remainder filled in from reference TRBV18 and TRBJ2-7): NAGVMQNPRHLVRRRGQEARLRCSPMKGHSHVYWYRQLPEEGLKFMVYLQKENIIDESGMPKERFSAEFPKEGPSILRIQQVVRGDSAAYFCASSPWEENYEQYFGPGTRLTVT.